This T cell receptor (beta chain) was identified during a study of T cell responses to AZD1222 COVID-19 vaccine. Comments on this clone: Its target is unknown.

Investigators merged groups given second doses at roughly 4 or roughly 12 weeks. Regarding the study as a whole: Spike-specific TCR breadth and depth went up after people got two AZD1222 doses. Reports say nearly half of spike-specific TCRs go after unmutated variant regions.

Libraries were prepared by immunoSEQ multiplex PCR; TCRdb keeps only in-frame clonotypes and omits some of them. This sample yields some 94,000 clones, of which roughly nine tenths are seen a single time; 5.3% belongs to the top ten. The specimen comprised peripheral blood, sampled 28 days after the second AZD1222 dose. This TCR was sampled from an adult who received the AZD1222 COVID-19 vaccine.

The CDR3 DNA reads TGTGCCAGCAGTTACCGGGACAGGGGCTACAATGAGCAGTTCTTC. Its translation: CASSYRDRGYNEQFF. The V gene is TRBV6-2 or TRBV6-3, the J gene TRBJ2-1, with 10 bases lining up with TRBD1. Germline CDR1 and CDR2: MNHEY and SVGEGT. V lost 2 bases and J lost 3; bases outside the gene matches: 1. The CDR3 spans 15 residues.